A selection of T cell receptor beta chains follows, all from one sample in a study of T cell repertoires in cytomegalovirus infection. MiXCR was run by TCRdb on the reads, yielding one entry per CDR3 protein. Of about 900,000 distinct CDR3 sequences in the sample, around 30% were seen once. These TCRs' antigens remain unknown. This material consisted of cultured CD8+ T cells from PBMCs, taken from culture after CMV antigen stimulation. Receptors originate from a human donor in good health (CMV status not recorded). Some clones in this sample may be carry-over from other donors' samples. CDR3s include the opening cysteine and the closing phenylalanine or tryptophan. A D gene is named only where the DNA matches it firmly. Not all rows give a size; the values are once, few, many and, for expanded clones, a class.

D gene	J gene	V gene	clone size	CDR3 protein	CDR3 DNA
NA	TRBJ2-7	TRBV14	NA	CASSQILGGVDEQYF	TGTGCCAGCAGCCAAATATTAGGGGGAGTCGACGAGCAGTACTTC
NA	TRBJ1-4	TRBV19	NA	CVSSLGTAEKLFF	TGTGTCAGTAGTCTTGGGACGGCGGAAAAACTGTTTTTT
NA	TRBJ2-7	TRBV4-1	NA	CASSLGTSGNEQYF	TGCGCCAGCAGCCTGGGGACATCGGGGAACGAGCAGTACTTC
TRBD1	TRBJ2-2	TRBV14	few	CASSQPGTGETGELFF	TGTGCCAGCAGCCAGCCGGGGACAGGCGAGACCGGGGAGCTGTTTTTT
TRBD2	TRBJ2-2	TRBV7-6	many	CASSSLAGNTGELFF	TGTGCCAGCAGCTCTTTAGCGGGGAACACCGGGGAGCTGTTTTTT
NA	TRBJ2-7	TRBV7-9	NA	CASSIPGPTYEQYF	TGTGCCAGCAGCATTCCGGGCCCAACCTACGAGCAGTACTTC
TRBD1	TRBJ2-2	TRBV5-5	NA	CASTPDREVGELFF	TGTGCCAGCACCCCGGACAGGGAGGTCGGGGAGCTGTTTTTT
NA	TRBJ2-7	TRBV7-4	NA	CASSPARGLTNEQYF	TGTGCCAGCAGCCCAGCCCGGGGGTTGACGAACGAGCAGTACTTC
TRBD2	TRBJ2-2	TRBV20-1	NA	CSALLAGDPANTGELFF	TGCAGTGCTTTACTAGCGGGGGACCCCGCGAACACCGGGGAGCTGTTTTTT
TRBD1	TRBJ2-5	TRBV6-6	few	CASSPPDRAGQTQYF	TGTGCCAGCAGTCCTCCGGACAGGGCGGGGCAGACCCAGTACTTC
TRBD1	TRBJ2-5	TRBV11-2	NA	CASSFLGTGGSETQYF	TGTGCCAGCAGCTTCTTGGGGACAGGGGGTTCAGAGACCCAGTACTTC
NA	TRBJ2-5	TRBV6-6	NA	CASSYSLAAGEETQYF	TGTGCCAGCAGTTACAGTCTGGCGGCAGGTGAAGAGACCCAGTACTTC
NA	TRBJ1-2	TRBV27	few	CASSLRTDRPYASNYGYTF	TGTGCCAGCAGTCTCAGGACCGACAGGCCTTACGCATCTAACTATGGCTACACCTTC
TRBD1	TRBJ1-6	TRBV4-1	few	CASSQDTPYQDRAFTLHF	TGCGCCAGCAGCCAAGACACTCCATACCAGGACAGGGCTTTCACCCTCCACTTT
NA	TRBJ2-2	TRBV4-1	few	CASSQGQTNTGELFF	TGCGCCAGCAGCCAAGGACAGACGAACACCGGGGAGCTGTTTTTT
TRBD2	TRBJ2-1	TRBV6-1	NA	CASSRRLAGAYNEQFF	TGTGCCAGCAGTCGCCGACTAGCGGGGGCTTACAATGAGCAGTTCTTC
NA	TRBJ1-4	TRBV6-6	NA	CASSHATNEKLFF	TGTGCCAGCAGCCATGCAACTAATGAAAAACTGTTTTTT
TRBD2	TRBJ2-1	TRBV2	NA	CASSEGAGGEFF	TGTGCCAGCAGTGAAGGGGCCGGGGGGGAGTTCTTC
NA	TRBJ1-1	TRBV6-6	many	CAGGHPETEAFF	TGTGCCGGAGGACACCCCGAGACTGAAGCTTTCTTT
TRBD2	TRBJ2-1	TRBV6-1	NA	CASSPLLAGSYNEQFF	TGTGCCAGCAGTCCCCTCCTAGCGGGGTCCTACAATGAGCAGTTCTTC
NA	TRBJ2-2	TRBV14	NA	CASSPRQATNTGELFF	TGTGCCAGCAGCCCCCGACAGGCAACGAACACCGGGGAGCTGTTTTTT
NA	TRBJ1-1	TRBV4-1	NA	CASSQDRGAGTEAFF	TGCGCCAGCAGCCAAGATAGGGGGGCTGGGACTGAAGCTTTCTTT
NA	TRBJ2-2	TRBV6-6	NA	CASSHAYETGELFF	TGTGCCAGCAGTCACGCGTATGAAACCGGGGAGCTGTTTTTT
TRBD1	TRBJ1-4	TRBV6-5	NA	CASSERVGTGEKLFF	TGTGCCAGCAGTGAACGAGTAGGGACAGGCGAAAAACTGTTTTTT
NA	TRBJ2-2	TRBV2	NA	CASSARVPQAGELFF	TGTGCCAGCAGTGCAAGGGTTCCACAGGCCGGGGAGCTGTTTTTT
NA	TRBJ1-1	TRBV12-3/TRBV12-4	many	CASTLRGGGTEAFF	TGTGCCAGCACCCTTAGGGGAGGGGGGACTGAAGCTTTCTTT
TRBD2	TRBJ2-1	TRBV29-1	NA	CSVEDLAGGFDNEQFF	TGCAGCGTTGAAGATCTAGCGGGGGGCTTCGACAATGAGCAGTTCTTC
NA	TRBJ2-5	TRBV14	NA	CASSTRQEQETQYF	TGTGCCAGCAGCACCCGACAGGAACAAGAGACCCAGTACTTC
NA	TRBJ2-7	TRBV4-1	NA	CASSQSLISYERYF	TGCGCCAGCAGCCAATCCCTTATCTCCTACGAGCGATACTTC
TRBD2	TRBJ2-3	TRBV5-1	few	CASSLEVAGATDTQYF	TGCGCCAGCAGCTTGGAGGTAGCGGGGGCTACAGATACGCAGTATTTT